Described below is a single TCR beta chain sequence and its context. The antigen it binds to is not known. Per-nucleotide qualities are absent, and no much larger clonotype sits a single base away. The germline ends are 11 bases apart after V is trimmed by 5 bases and J by 0 bases. CDR1 and CDR2 are drawn from the germline V gene: SGHTA, FQGNSA. The CDR3 runs 15 residues from the cysteine to the phenylalanine. Only the CDR3 region is kept as DNA, spanning 45 bases read in frame from base 1. Explained via the paper, the treatment or condition label denotes: live attenuated yellow fever vaccine strain. PBMCs were isolated from peripheral blood using a standard Ficoll-Paque protocol. Dynabeads CD4 and CD8 positive selection kits were used to isolate the CD4 and CD8 T-cell fractions. TriZol was used to extract RNA from bulk PBMCs, from CD4 and CD8 fractions, and from dextramer-positive and dextramer-negative fractions.

The reads were generated on an Illumina NovaSeq 6000. TCR cDNA was synthesized by 5'RACE template switching, which introduced a universal primer site and unique molecular identifiers. cDNA synthesis was primed from both the TCR alpha and TCR beta constant segments. Libraries were amplified in two PCR steps, with sample barcodes and sequencing adapters added in the second step. Sequencing of libraries was performed on Illumina HiSeq 2500 (2x100 bp) or NovaSeq (2x150 bp). For the original study's pipeline: MIGEC handled demultiplexing of reads and collapsing into UMI consensus sequences, while MiXCR performed V(D)J alignment. Vaccine-responding clonotypes were identified with edgeR using replicate PBMC samples, with FDR below 0.01 and a log2 fold change above 5 up to day 15 being required. CD4 or CD8 identity was assigned to each bulk clonotype according to whether the clonotype was present at higher abundance in the sequenced CD4 repertoire or the sequenced CD8 repertoire. The public sequencing data were trimmed at Q25 with fastp and processed into clonotypes with MiXCR by TCRdb, which kept only in-frame beta chains. Entries that share a CDR3 protein sequence are merged under the most common genes and DNA. TCRdb's processing, not the authors' own work, is the source of the V and J calls. The sample profile shows 100,000 to 150,000 distinct CDR3 sequences; about 8.8% of them were found once. The leading ten clones occupy almost 40% of the sample.

These data are taken from a study of T cells after yellow fever vaccination (dated by TCRdb to about 2019). Regarding the study in general: Libraries from fractions with low cell numbers were prepared with the SMART-Seq v4 Ultra Low Input RNA kit. Blood samples were taken at several timepoints before and after primary and secondary immunization, and bulk PBMC replicates and cell subsets were isolated. Two healthy male donors, one aged 18 to 30 and one aged 30 to 40 years, were included in the cohort. Bulk TCR alpha and beta repertoires were sequenced longitudinally to track T-cell clones before and after primary and booster YFV17D yellow fever vaccination. General findings and caveats noted by the study authors: Most clones expanded after primary vaccination (roughly 96% of CD4 and roughly 90% of CD8) were re-detected after the booster, suggesting that broad memory maintenance occurred. Because abundant contaminating clonotypes from the bulk population could be contained in FACS-sorted repertoires, computational filtering was required. Because only a couple of donors were included in the study, the extent to which the findings can be generalized is limited. A small share of clonotypes occurred in both CD4 and CD8 compartments, likely arising from convergent recombination. The secondary T-cell response was found to be weaker but faster than the primary response, with a peak reached on day 5 rather than on day 15.

The sequences come from CD8+ T cells sorted from PBMCs, collected on the day of the yellow fever booster vaccination. The sequence derives from a man aged 18 to 29 who received the YFV17D yellow fever vaccine. The sequence joins TRBV7-2 to TRBJ1-3, with the D gene not clear enough to name. This receptor has the CDR3 CASSPGRGSGNTIYF. The DNA is as follows: TGTGCCAGCAGCCCCGGCAGAGGCTCTGGAAACACCATATATTTT.